Listed below are T cell receptor beta chains from one sample, sequenced in a study of T cell responses to AZD1222 COVID-19 vaccine. The protocol was immunoSEQ multiplex PCR, while the TCRdb copy is restricted to in-frame clones and leaves out a portion. Of 150,000 to 200,000 clones in the sample, approximately 90% were seen once. Source: peripheral blood, taken 28 days after the second dose of the MenACWY control vaccine. All receptors derive from an adult who received the MenACWY meningococcal vaccine as a control. Both conserved end residues are trimmed from each CDR3. The order of the fields is V gene, clone size, CDR3 protein. For some rows the clone size is stated as once, few or many, or as a class when expanded; others skip it.

>TRBV7-9|.
ASTGGNEQF
>TRBV19|.
ASNLRTGGDLDYGYT
>TRBV18|.
ASSSKGLVADTQY
>TRBV3-1/TRBV3-2|.
ASSQEPMVSEAF
>TRBV5-1|once
ASSERLQAHEQF
>TRBV6-2/TRBV6-3|.
ASSYSAKARETQY
>TRBV7-9|.
ASSQPQTAQETQY
>TRBV6-5|.
ASMGGRNNSPLH
>TRBV5-1|.
ASSEDTEAF
>TRBV5-6|.
ASSLGAFYGYT
>TRBV6-2/TRBV6-3|.
ASSYTGLLPQY
>TRBV19|.
ASSRTNTHTEAF
>TRBV30|.
AWSAYPNTEAF
>TRBV7-2|.
ASSLIRAFTEAF
>TRBV29-1|.
TGTSGYEQY
>TRBV7-2|.
ASSFPGYTEAF
>TRBV19|.
ASSVTGQGNTEAF
>TRBV10-3|.
AISEGAGGPFGTDTQY
>TRBV4-3|.
ASSQDVTGGGYGYT
>TRBV6-6|.
ASSRGSGTGDSYEQY
>TRBV20-1|.
SAPQGNEQY
>TRBV7-7|once
ASSLWGQGIYGYT
>TRBV28|.
ASSPGSLGTDTQY
>TRBV7-9|.
ASSYPESNSGNTIY
>TRBV11-2|.
ASSHLYEQY
>TRBV5-1|.
ASSVAPQTGSPLH
>TRBV6-6|few
ASRLWDREKDTQY